This is a list of T cell receptor beta chains from one sample in a study of high-grade serous ovarian cancer treatment subgroups. Generated by immunoSEQ multiplex PCR, the TCRdb table keeps only in-frame clones and is missing some. The sample carries about 15,000 clones, roughly 70% recorded once. Sequencing used tumor tissue. These receptor sequences come from a human donor with high-grade serous ovarian cancer. The CDR3 runs from the conserved cysteine through the conserved F or W. The D gene is left open where the match is weak. Clone size is not always given. Where it is, it says once, few, many or a class for expanded clones.

TRBJ2-7,.,TRBV14,.,CASSLGAAYEQYF,TGTGCCAGCAGCCTCGGGGCTGCCTACGAGCAGTACTTC
TRBJ1-6,.,TRBV28,.,CASFRAGNSPLHF,TGTGCCAGCTTCCGGGCCGGTAATTCACCCCTCCACTTT
TRBJ1-5,few,TRBV28,.,CASSFHQGQPQHF,TGTGCCAGCAGTTTCCATCAGGGCCAGCCCCAGCATTTT
TRBJ2-5,.,TRBV11-2,.,CASSLDLLLETQYF,TGTGCCAGCAGCTTAGATCTCCTGTTGGAGACCCAGTACTTC
TRBJ2-3,.,TRBV5-1,TRBD2,CASSLNPGGSTDTQYF,TGCGCCAGCAGCTTGAACCCGGGGGGGAGCACAGATACGCAGTATTTT
TRBJ2-1,.,TRBV15,.,CATSRGWGLSSYNEQFF,TGTGCCACCAGCAGAGGATGGGGTCTAAGCTCCTACAATGAGCAGTTCTTC
TRBJ2-7,.,TRBV7-9,TRBD1,CASSLGQGRNYEQYF,TGTGCCAGCAGCTTGGGACAGGGTCGGAACTACGAGCAGTACTTC
TRBJ2-7,.,TRBV5-5,.,CASSLGGSSYEQYF,TGTGCCAGCAGCTTGGGGGGATCCTCCTACGAGCAGTACTTC
TRBJ2-7,.,TRBV5-5,TRBD2,CASSWGPAGGPYEQYF,TGTGCCAGCAGCTGGGGGCCGGCGGGGGGGCCTTACGAGCAGTACTTC
TRBJ2-6,once,TRBV11-2,.,CASSLDLLQGAGANVLTF,TGTGCCAGCAGCTTAGATCTACTACAGGGCGCTGGGGCCAACGTCCTGACTTTC
TRBJ1-3,few,TRBV6-1,TRBD1,CASSVTGILSGNTIYF,TGTGCCAGCAGTGTGACAGGGATTCTCTCTGGAAACACCATATATTTT
TRBJ1-6,once,TRBV30,.,CAWSWRGDRNSPLHF,TGTGCCTGGAGTTGGAGGGGAGATAGGAATTCACCCCTCCACTTT
TRBJ2-1,medium-sized,TRBV11-1,.,CASSLVWGNNEQFF,TGTGCCAGCAGCTTAGTCTGGGGCAACAATGAGCAGTTCTTC